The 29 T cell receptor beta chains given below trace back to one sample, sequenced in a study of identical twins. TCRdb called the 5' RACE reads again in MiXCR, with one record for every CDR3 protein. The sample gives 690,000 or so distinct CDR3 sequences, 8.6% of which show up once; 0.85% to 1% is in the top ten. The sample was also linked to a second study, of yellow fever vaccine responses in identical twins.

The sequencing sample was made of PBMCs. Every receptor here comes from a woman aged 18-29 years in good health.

CDR3 region: CASSTGLAGEEQYF. In DNA form, the CDR3 reads TGTGCCAGCAGCACGGGACTAGCGGGAGAAGAGCAGTACTTC. This chain uses TRBV6-1 with TRBJ2-7; 14 bases match TRBD2. Trimming removed 6 bases from V and 7 bases from J; junction bases left unmatched: 5. Per germline, CDR1 MNHNS and CDR2 SASEGT. There are 14 residues in the CDR3.

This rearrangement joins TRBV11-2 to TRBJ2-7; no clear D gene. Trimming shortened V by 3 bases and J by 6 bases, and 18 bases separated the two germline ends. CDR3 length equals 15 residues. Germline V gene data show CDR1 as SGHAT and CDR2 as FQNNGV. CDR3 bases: TGTGCCAGCAGCTTCTCCCAAGGTAGTGGCACCGAGCAGTACTTC. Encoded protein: CASSFSQGSGTEQYF.

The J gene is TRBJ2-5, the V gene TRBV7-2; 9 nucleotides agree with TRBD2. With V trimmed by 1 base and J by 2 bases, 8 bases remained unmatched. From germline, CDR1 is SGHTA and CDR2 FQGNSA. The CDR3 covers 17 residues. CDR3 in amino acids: CASSLGGWRGGQETQYF. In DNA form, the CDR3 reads TGTGCCAGCAGCTTAGGGGGCTGGCGGGGGGGGCAAGAGACCCAGTACTTC. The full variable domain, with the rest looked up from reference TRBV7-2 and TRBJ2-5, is GAGVSQSPSNKVTEKGKDVELRCDPISGHTALYWYRQSLGQGLEFLIYFQGNSAPDKSGLPSDRFSAERTGGSVSTLTIQRTQQEDSAVYLCASSLGGWRGGQETQYFGPGTRLLVL.

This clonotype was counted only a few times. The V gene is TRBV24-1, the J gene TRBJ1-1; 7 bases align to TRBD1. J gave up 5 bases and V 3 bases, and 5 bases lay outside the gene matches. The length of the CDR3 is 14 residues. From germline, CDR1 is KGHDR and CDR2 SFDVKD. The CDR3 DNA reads TGTGCCACCAGTGATGGAGCAGGGGGAACTGAAGCTTTCTTT. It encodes CATSDGAGGTEAFF.

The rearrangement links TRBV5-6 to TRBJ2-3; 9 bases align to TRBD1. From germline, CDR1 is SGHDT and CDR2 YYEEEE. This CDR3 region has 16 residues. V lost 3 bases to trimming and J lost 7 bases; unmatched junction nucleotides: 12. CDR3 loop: CASSSEQGALRYTQYF. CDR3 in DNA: TGTGCCAGCAGCTCCGAACAGGGGGCGCTTAGATATACGCAGTATTTT.

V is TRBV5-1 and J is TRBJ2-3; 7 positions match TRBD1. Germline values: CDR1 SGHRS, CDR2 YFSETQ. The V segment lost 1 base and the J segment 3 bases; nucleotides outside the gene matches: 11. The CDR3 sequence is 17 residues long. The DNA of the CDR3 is TGCGCCAGCAGCTTGACAGTGACAGGGATATCAACAGATACGCAGTATTTT. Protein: CASSLTVTGISTDTQYF. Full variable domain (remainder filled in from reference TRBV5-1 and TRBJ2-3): KAGVTQTPRYLIKTRGQQVTLSCSPISGHRSVSWYQQTPGQGLQFLFEYFSETQRNKGNFPGRFSGRQFSNSRSEMNVSTLELGDSALYLCASSLTVTGISTDTQYFGPGTRLTVL.

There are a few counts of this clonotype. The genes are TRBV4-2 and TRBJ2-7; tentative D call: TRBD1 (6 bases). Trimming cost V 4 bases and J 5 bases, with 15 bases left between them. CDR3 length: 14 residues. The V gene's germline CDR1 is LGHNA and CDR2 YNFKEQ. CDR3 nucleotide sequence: TGTGCCAGCAGCCCCTATGGCAGGGGAAACGAGCAGTACTTC. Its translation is CASSPYGRGNEQYF.

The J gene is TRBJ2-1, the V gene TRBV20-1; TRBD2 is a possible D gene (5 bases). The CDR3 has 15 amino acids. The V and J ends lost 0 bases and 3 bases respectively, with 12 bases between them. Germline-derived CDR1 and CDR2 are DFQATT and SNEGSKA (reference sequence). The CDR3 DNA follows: TGCAGTGCTAGAGATTTGGGAGTTCGCTACAATGAGCAGTTCTTC. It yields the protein CSARDLGVRYNEQFF.

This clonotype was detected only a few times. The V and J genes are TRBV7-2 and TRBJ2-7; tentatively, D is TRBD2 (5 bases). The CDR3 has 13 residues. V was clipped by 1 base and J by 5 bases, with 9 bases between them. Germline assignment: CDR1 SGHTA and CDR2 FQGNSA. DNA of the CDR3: TGTGCCAGCAGCTTAGAGAGGGAGAACGAGCAGTACTTC. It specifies CASSLERENEQYF.

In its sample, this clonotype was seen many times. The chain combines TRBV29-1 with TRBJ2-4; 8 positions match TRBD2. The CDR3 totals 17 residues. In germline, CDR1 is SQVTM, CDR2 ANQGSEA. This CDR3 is CSFIGSGKLLAKNIQYF. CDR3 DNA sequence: TGCAGTTTTATCGGTAGCGGGAAACTACTAGCCAAAAACATTCAGTACTTC.

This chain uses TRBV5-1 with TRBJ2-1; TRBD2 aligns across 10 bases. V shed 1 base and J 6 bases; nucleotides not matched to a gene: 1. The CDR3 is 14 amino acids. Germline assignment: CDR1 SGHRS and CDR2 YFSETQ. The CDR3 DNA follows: TGCGCCAGCAGCTTGACTAGCGGGGTCAATGAGCAGTTCTTC. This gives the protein CASSLTSGVNEQFF.

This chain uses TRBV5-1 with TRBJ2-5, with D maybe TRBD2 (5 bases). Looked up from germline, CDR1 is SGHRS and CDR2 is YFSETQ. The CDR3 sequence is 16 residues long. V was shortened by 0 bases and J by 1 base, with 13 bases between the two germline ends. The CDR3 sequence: CASSLVMTNFQETQYF. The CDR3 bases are TGCGCCAGCAGCTTGGTAATGACTAACTTCCAAGAGACCCAGTACTTC.

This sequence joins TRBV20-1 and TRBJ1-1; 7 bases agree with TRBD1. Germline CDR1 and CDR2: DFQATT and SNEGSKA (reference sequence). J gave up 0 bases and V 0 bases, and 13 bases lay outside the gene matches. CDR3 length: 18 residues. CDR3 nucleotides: TGCAGTGCTAGAGATCTTCAAGGGGGCCGTGGGATGAACACTGAAGCTTTCTTT. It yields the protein CSARDLQGGRGMNTEAFF.

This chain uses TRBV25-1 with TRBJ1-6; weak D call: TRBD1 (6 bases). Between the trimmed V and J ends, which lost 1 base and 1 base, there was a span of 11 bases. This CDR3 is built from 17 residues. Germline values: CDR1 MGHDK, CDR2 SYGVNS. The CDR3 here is CASSESGRGSYNSPLHF. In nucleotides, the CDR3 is TGTGCCAGCAGTGAATCGGGCAGGGGATCCTATAATTCACCCCTCCACTTT.

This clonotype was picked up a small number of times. CDR3 sequence (DNA): TGTGCCAGCAGCTTAGCACGGGTTACCCAAGAGACCCAGTACTTC. The encoded protein is CASSLARVTQETQYF. The chain employs TRBV11-2 and TRBJ2-5; D is undetermined. The length of the CDR3 is 15 residues. V gave up 1 base and J gave up 1 base, with 10 bases separating them. Germline lookup yields CDR1 SGHAT and CDR2 FQNNGV.

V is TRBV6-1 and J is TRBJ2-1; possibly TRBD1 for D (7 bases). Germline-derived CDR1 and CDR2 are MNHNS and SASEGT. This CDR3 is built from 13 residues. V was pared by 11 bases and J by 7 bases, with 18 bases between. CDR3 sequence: CAVRQGGRNEQFF. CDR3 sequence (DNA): TGTGCCGTCAGGCAGGGGGGTCGGAATGAGCAGTTCTTC.

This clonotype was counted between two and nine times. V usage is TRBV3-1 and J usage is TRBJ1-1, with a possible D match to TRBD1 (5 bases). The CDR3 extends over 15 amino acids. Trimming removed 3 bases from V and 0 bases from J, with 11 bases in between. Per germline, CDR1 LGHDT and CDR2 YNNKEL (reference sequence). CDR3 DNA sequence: TGTGCCAGCAGCCATGGGGGACTATTGAACACTGAAGCTTTCTTT. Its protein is CASSHGGLLNTEAFF.

The CDR3 DNA follows: TGCGCCAGCAGCTTTGGAAATCCGAACACTGAAGCTTTCTTT. This sequence encodes CASSFGNPNTEAFF. V is TRBV5-1 and J is TRBJ1-1; no clear D. The V gene lost 2 bases and the J gene lost 1 base, with 9 bases spanning the gap. The germline CDR1 and CDR2 sequences are SGHRS and YFSETQ. The CDR3 is 14 residues long.

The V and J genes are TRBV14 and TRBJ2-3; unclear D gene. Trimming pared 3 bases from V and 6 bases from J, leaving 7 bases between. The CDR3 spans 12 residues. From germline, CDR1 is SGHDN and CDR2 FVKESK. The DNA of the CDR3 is TGTGCCAGCAGCCATGCCCGGGATACGCAGTATTTT. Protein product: CASSHARDTQYF.

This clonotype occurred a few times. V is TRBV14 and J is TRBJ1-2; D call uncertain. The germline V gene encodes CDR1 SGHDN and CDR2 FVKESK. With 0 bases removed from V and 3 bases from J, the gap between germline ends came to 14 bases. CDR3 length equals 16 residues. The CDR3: CASSQDLRTTYYGYTF. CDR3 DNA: TGTGCCAGCAGCCAAGATCTAAGAACAACTTACTATGGCTACACCTTC.

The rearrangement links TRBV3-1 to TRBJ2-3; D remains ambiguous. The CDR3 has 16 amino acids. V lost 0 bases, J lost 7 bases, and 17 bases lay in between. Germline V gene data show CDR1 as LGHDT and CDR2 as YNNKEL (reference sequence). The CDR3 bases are TGTGCCAGCAGCCAAGAAAGTGACTTCGGTGTCAATACGCAGTATTTT. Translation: CASSQESDFGVNTQYF.

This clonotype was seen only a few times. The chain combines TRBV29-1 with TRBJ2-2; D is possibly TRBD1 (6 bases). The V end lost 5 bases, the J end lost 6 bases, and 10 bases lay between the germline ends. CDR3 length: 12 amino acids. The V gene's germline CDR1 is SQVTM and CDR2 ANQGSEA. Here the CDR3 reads CSVTGWAGELFF. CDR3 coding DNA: TGCAGCGTTACAGGGTGGGCCGGGGAGCTGTTTTTT.

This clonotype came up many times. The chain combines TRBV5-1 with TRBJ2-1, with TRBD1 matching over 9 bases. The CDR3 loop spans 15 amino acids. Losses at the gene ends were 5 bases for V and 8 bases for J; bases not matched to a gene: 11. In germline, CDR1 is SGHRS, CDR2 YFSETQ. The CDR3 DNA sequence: TGCGCCAGCAGACGGAACGGACAGGGGTGGGATGAGCAGTTCTTC. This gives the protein CASRRNGQGWDEQFF.

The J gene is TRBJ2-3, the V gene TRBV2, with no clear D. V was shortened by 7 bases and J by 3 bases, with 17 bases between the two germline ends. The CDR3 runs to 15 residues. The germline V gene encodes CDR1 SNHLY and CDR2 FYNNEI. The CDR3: CASKDGDSWTDTQYF. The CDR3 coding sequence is TGTGCCAGCAAGGACGGCGACTCTTGGACAGATACGCAGTATTTT.

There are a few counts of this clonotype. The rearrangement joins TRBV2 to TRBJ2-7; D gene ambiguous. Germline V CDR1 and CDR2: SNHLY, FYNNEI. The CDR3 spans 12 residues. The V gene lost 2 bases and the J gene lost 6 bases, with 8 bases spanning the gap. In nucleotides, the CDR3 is TGTGCCAGCAGTGAATCTGGGGTCGAGCAGTACTTC. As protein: CASSESGVEQYF.

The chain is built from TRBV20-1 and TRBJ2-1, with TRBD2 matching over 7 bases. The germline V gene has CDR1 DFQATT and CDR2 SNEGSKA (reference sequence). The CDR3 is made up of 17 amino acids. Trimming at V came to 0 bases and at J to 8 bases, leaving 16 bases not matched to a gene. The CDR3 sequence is CSAREGIGMGEGYEQFF. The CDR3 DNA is TGCAGTGCTAGAGAGGGCATAGGTATGGGGGAGGGCTATGAGCAGTTCTTC.

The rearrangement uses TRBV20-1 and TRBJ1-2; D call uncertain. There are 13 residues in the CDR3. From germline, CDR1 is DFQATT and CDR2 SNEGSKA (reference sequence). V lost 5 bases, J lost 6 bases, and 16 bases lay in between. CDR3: CSAPTGSGHGYTF. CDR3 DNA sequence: TGCAGTGCTCCGACGGGCAGCGGCCATGGCTACACCTTC.

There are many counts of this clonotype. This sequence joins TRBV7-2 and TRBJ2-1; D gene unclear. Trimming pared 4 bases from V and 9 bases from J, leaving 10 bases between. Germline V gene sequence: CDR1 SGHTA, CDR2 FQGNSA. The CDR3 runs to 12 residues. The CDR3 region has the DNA TGTGCCAGCAGCTCACCCTCGGCTGAGCAGTTCTTC. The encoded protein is CASSSPSAEQFF. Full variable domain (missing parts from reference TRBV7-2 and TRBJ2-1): GAGVSQSPSNKVTEKGKDVELRCDPISGHTALYWYRQSLGQGLEFLIYFQGNSAPDKSGLPSDRFSAERTGGSVSTLTIQRTQQEDSAVYLCASSSPSAEQFFGPGTRLTVL.

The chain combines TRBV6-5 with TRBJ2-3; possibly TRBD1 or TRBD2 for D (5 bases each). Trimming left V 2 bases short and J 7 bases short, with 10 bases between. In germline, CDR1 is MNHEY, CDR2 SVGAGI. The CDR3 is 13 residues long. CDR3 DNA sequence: TGTGCCAGCAGTTACCCCGGGACGAATACGCAGTATTTT. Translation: CASSYPGTNTQYF.